These 6 T cell receptor beta chains came from one sample sequenced in a study of blood T cell repertoires in COVID-19 (dated by TCRdb to 2020 to 2021). Libraries were prepared through the immunoSEQ multiplex PCR assay. TCRdb carries this immuneACCESS record with in-frame sequences only. Its versions omit some clonotypes, under half of them owing to an unresolved V gene in the studies checked, with the rest unexplained. The sample yields about 270,000 clones; 86% were counted once. Clones ranked in the top ten supply roughly 8.5% of the sample. The specimen sequenced was peripheral blood. The receptors were gathered from a man aged 40-55 years with active or convalescent COVID-19.

The chain is built from TRBV19 and TRBJ2-5; 10 nucleotides line up with TRBD2. CDR1 and CDR2 (germline): LNHDA, SQIVND (reference sequence). The CDR3 has 16 amino acids. V gave up 5 bases and J gave up 2 bases; unmatched junction bases: 8. This CDR3 reads CASSLFGTSAQETQYF. DNA of the CDR3: TGTGCCAGTAGTCTCTTTGGGACTAGCGCACAAGAGACCCAGTACTTC.

This chain connects TRBV5-1 to TRBJ1-1; the D is unclear. The V gene lost 7 bases and the J gene lost 2 bases, with 15 bases spanning the gap. CDR3 length equals 14 residues. Germline loops: CDR1 SGHRS, CDR2 YFSETQ. CDR3 residues: CASQEVPTNTEAFF. In nucleotides, the CDR3 is TGCGCCAGCCAGGAGGTCCCAACCAACACTGAAGCTTTCTTT.

The chain employs TRBV30 and TRBJ1-1, with D perhaps TRBD1 (6 bases). V was shortened by 0 bases and J by 11 bases, with 22 bases between the two germline ends. From germline, CDR1 is GTSNPN and CDR2 SVGIG (reference sequence). The CDR3 sequence is 15 residues long. CDR3 sequence: CAWSVGRTGQRRAFF. CDR3 nucleotides: TGTGCCTGGAGTGTAGGCCGCACAGGGCAACGACGGGCTTTCTTT.

The chain employs TRBV5-1 and TRBJ2-1, with 8 bases matching TRBD2. Germline CDR1 is SGHRS and CDR2 is YFSETQ. V shed 4 bases and J 0 bases; nucleotides not matched to a gene: 15. This CDR3 spans 19 amino acids. CDR3 DNA sequence: TGCGCCAGCAGCACCGGGGTAGCGGGGAGGGGGAGCTCCTACAATGAGCAGTTCTTC. Translated: CASSTGVAGRGSSYNEQFF.

The chain is built from TRBV11-3 and TRBJ2-6, with a tentative D call TRBD1 (6 bases). CDR3 length: 14 amino acids. Germline loops: CDR1 SGHNT, CDR2 YENEEA. Trimming removed 8 bases at V and 2 bases at J, with 10 bases between. This chain's CDR3 is CASRHRAGANVLTF. In DNA form, the CDR3 reads TGTGCCAGCCGCCACAGGGCTGGGGCCAACGTCCTGACTTTC.

J is TRBJ1-2 and V is TRBV6-1; the match to TRBD1 covers 8 bases. V dropped 0 bases and J dropped 0; count of bases not matched to a gene: 9. CDR1 is MNHNS and CDR2 is SASEGT in the germline V gene. This CDR3 contains 18 residues. The CDR3 region is CASSEAEGTGITNYGYTF. The CDR3 nucleotides are TGTGCCAGCAGTGAAGCGGAGGGGACAGGAATCACTAACTATGGCTACACCTTC.